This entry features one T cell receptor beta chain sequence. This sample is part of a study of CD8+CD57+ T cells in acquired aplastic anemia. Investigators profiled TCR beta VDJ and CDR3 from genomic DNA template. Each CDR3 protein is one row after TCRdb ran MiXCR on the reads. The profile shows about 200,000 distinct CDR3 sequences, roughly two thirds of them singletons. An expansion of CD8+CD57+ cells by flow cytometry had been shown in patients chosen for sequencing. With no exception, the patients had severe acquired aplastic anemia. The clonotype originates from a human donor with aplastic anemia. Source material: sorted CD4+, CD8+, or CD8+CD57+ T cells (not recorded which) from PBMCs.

CDR3 DNA sequence: TGTGCCACCAGTGATTTGGTACAGGGGGCGTCCTACGAGCAGTACTTC. Amino acid sequence: CATSDLVQGASYEQYF. The chain combines TRBV24-1 with TRBJ2-7; TRBD1 matches at 9 bases. The germline CDR1 and CDR2 sequences are KGHDR and SFDVKD. The CDR3 is 16 amino acids. Trimming took 0 bases from V and 1 from J; bases not matched to a gene: 3.